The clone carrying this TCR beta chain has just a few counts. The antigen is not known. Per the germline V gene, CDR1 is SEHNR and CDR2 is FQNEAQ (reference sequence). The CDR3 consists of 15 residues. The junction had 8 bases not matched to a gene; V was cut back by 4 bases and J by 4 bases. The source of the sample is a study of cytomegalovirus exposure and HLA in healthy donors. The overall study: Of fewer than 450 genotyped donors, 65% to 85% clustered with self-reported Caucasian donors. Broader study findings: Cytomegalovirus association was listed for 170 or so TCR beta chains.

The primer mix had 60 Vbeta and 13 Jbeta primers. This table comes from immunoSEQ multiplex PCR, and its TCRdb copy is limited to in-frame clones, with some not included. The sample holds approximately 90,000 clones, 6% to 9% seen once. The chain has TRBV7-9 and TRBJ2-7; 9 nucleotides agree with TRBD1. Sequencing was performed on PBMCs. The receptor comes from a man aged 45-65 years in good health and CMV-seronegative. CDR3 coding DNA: TGTGCCAGCAGCTCCGACAGGGGGTCAGGGTACGAGCAGTACTTC. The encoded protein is CASSSDRGSGYEQYF.